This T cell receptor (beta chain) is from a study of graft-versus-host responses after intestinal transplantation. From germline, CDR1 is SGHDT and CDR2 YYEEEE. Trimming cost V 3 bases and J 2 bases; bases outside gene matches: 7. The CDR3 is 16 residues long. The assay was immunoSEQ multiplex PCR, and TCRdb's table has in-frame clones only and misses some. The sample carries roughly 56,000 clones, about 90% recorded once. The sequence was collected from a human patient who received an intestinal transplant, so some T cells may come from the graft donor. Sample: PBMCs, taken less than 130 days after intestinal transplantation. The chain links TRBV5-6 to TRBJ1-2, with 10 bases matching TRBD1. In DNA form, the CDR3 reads TGTGCCAGCAGCTGGGATGGACAGGGGGTGAACTATGGCTACACCTTC. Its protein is CASSWDGQGVNYGYTF.